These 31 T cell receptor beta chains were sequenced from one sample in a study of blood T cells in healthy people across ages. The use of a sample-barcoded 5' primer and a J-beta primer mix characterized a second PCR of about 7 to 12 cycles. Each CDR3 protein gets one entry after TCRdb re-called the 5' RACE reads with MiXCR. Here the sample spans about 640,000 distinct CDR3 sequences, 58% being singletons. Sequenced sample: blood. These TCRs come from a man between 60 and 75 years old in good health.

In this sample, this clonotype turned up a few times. CDR3 coding DNA: TGTGCCAGCAGCCAAGATGTGGGGGGGTGGGCCAAAAACATTCAGTACTTC. The encoded protein is CASSQDVGGWAKNIQYF. The chain joins TRBV4-2 to TRBJ2-4; TRBD2 aligns across 7 bases. V dropped 0 bases and J dropped 1; count of bases not matched to a gene: 6. CDR3 size: 17 residues. CDR1 and CDR2 (germline): LGHNA, YNFKEQ.

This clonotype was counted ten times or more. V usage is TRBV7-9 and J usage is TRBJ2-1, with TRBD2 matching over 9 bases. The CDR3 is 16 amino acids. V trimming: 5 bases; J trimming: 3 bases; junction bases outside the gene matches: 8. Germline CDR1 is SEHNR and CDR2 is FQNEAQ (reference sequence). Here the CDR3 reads CASSGNSGGDYNEQFF. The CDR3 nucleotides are TGTGCCAGCAGCGGCAATAGCGGGGGAGACTACAATGAGCAGTTCTTC.

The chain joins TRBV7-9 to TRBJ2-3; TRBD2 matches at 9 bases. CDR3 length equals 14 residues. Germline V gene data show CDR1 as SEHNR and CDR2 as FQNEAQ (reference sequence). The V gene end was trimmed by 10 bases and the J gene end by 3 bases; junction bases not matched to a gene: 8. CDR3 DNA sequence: TGTGCCATGGACCCCGCGGGAGGGACAGATACGCAGTATTTT. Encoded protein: CAMDPAGGTDTQYF. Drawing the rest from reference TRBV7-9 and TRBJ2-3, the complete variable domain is DTGVSQNPRHKITKRGQNVTFRCDPISEHNRLYWYRQTLGQGPEFLTYFQNEAQLEKSRLLSDRFSAERPKGSFSTLEIQRTEQGDSAMYLCAMDPAGGTDTQYFGPGTRLTVL.

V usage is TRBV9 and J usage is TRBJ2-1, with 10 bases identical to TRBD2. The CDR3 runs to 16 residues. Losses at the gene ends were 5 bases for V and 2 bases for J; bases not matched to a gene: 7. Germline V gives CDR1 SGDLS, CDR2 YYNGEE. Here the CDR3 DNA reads TGTGCCAGCAGTCTTATGAGCGGGGGGGCCTACAATGAGCAGTTCTTC. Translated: CASSLMSGGAYNEQFF.

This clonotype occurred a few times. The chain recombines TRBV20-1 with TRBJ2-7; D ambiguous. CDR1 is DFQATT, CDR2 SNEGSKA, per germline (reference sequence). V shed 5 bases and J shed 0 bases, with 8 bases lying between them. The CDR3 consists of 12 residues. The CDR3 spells CSAPRSSYEQYF. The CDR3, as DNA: TGCAGTGCTCCCAGGAGCTCCTACGAGCAGTACTTC.

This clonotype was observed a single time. This CDR3 reads CATSAGGITDTQYF. CDR3 bases: TGTGCCACCAGTGCCGGAGGGATCACAGATACGCAGTATTTT. The rearrangement links TRBV24-1 to TRBJ2-3, with a possible D match to TRBD2 (6 bases). V gave up 5 bases and J gave up 2 bases, with 10 bases separating them. CDR1 is KGHDR and CDR2 is SFDVKD in the germline V gene. There are 14 residues in the CDR3.

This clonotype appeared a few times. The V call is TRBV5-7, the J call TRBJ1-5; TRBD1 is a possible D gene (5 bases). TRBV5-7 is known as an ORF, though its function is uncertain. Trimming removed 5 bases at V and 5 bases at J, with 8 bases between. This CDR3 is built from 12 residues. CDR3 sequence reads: CASSPGYQPQHF. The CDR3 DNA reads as TGTGCCAGCAGTCCAGGGTATCAGCCCCAGCATTTT.

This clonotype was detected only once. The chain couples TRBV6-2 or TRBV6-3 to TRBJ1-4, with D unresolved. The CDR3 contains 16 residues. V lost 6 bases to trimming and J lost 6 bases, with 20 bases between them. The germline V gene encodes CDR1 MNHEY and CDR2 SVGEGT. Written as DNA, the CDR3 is TGTGCCAGCAGAGGCCCGAGGCTAGGCGTTTATGAAAAACTGTTTTTT. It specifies CASRGPRLGVYEKLFF.

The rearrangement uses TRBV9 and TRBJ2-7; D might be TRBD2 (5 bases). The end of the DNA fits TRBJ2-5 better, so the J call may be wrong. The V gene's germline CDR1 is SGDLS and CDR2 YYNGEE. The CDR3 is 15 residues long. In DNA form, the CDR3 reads TGTGCCAGCAGCGTGGGCCTAGCAGATCAAGAGACCCAGTACTTC. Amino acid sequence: CASSVGLADQETQYF.

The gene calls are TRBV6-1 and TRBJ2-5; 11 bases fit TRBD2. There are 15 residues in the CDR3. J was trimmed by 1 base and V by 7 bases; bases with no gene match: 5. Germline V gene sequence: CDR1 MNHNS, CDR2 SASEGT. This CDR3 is CASTRLAGRQETQYF. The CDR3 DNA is TGTGCCAGCACTAGACTAGCGGGGCGCCAAGAGACCCAGTACTTC.

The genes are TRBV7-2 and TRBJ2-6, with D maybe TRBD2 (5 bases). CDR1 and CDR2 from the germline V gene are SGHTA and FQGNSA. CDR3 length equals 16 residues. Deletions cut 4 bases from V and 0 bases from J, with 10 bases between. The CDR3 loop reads CASSSGLSSGANVLTF. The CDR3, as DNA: TGTGCCAGCAGCTCTGGACTGAGCTCTGGGGCCAACGTCCTGACTTTC.

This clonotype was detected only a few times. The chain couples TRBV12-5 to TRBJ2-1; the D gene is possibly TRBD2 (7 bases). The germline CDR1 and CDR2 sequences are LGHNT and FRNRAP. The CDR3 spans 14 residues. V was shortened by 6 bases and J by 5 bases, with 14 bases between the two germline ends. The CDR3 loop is CASGPGGVNNEQFF. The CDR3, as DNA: TGTGCTAGTGGCCCGGGGGGCGTAAACAATGAGCAGTTCTTC.

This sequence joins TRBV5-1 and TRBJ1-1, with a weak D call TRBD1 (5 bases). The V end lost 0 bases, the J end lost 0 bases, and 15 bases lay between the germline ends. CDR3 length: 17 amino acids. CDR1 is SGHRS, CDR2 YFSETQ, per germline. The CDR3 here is CASSLEGAFRVNTEAFF. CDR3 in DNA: TGCGCCAGCAGCTTGGAAGGGGCGTTCAGGGTGAACACTGAAGCTTTCTTT.

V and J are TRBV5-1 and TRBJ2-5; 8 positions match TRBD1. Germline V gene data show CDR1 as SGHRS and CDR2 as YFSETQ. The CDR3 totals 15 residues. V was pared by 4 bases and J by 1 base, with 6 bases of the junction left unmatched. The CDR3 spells CASSTTTGGQETQYF. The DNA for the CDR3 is TGCGCCAGCAGCACGACAACAGGGGGCCAAGAGACCCAGTACTTC.

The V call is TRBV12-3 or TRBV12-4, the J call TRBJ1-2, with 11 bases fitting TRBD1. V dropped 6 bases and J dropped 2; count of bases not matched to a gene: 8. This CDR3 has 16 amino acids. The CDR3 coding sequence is TGTGCCAGCAGATTGGGACAGGGGGAACGGAACTATGGCTACACCTTC. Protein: CASRLGQGERNYGYTF.

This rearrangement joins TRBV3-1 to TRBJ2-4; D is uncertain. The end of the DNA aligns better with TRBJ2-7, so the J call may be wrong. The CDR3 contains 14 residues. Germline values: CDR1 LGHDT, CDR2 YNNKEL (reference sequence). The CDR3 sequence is CASSQSEALYEQYF. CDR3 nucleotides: TGTGCCAGCAGCCAAAGTGAGGCACTTTACGAGCAGTACTTC.

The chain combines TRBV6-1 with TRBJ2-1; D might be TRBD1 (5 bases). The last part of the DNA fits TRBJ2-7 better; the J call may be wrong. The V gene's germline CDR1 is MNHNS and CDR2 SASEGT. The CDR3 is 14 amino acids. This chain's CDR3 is CASSERSAGNEQYF. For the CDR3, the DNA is TGTGCCAGCAGTGAACGCTCGGCAGGGAATGAGCAGTACTTC.

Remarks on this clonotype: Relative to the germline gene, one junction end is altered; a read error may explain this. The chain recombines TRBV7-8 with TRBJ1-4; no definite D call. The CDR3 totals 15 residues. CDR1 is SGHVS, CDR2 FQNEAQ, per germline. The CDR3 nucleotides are TGTGCCAGCAGCCGCCGTGAGCCGGGTTATGAAGAACTGTTTTTT. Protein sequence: CASSRREPGYEELFF.

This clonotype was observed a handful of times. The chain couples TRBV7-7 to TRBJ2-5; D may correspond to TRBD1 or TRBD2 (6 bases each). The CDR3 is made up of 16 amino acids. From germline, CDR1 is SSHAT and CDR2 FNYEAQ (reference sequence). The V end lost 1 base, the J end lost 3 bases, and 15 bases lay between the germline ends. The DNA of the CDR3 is TGTGCCAGCAGCTTAGGGGGGGCCCTCGCCGAAGAGACCCAGTACTTC. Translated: CASSLGGALAEETQYF.

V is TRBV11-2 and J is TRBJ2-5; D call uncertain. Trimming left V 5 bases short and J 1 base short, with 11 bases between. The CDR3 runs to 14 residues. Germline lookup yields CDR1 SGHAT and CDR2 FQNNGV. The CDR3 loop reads CASSPRISQETQYF. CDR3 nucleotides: TGTGCCAGCAGCCCTAGAATCTCCCAAGAGACCCAGTACTTC.

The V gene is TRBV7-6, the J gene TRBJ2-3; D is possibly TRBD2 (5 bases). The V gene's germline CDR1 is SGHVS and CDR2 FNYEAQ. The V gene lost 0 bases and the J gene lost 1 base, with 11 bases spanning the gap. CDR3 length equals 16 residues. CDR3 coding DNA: TGTGCCAGCAGCTTAGCTGAAGCAGCGGGCACAGATACGCAGTATTTT. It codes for CASSLAEAAGTDTQYF.

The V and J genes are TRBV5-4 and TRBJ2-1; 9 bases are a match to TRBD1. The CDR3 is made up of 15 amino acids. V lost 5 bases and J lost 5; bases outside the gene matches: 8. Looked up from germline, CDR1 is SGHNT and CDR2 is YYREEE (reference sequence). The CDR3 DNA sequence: TGTGCCAGCAGGCTCGACAGGGGGGGACACAATGAGCAGTTCTTC. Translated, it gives CASRLDRGGHNEQFF.

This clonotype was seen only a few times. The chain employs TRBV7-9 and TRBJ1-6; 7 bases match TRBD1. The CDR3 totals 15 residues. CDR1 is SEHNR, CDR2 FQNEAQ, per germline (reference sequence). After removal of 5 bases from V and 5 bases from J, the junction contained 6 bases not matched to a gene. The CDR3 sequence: CASSTGTENNSPLHF. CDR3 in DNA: TGTGCCAGCAGCACCGGGACAGAAAATAATTCACCCCTCCACTTT. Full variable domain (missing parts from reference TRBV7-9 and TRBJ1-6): DTGVSQNPRHKITKRGQNVTFRCDPISEHNRLYWYRQTLGQGPEFLTYFQNEAQLEKSRLLSDRFSAERPKGSFSTLEIQRTEQGDSAMYLCASSTGTENNSPLHFGNGTRLTVT.

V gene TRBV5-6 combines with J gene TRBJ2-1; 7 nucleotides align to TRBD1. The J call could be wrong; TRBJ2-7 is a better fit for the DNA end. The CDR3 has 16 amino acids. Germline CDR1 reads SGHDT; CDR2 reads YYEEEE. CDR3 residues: CASSLGGQSSYNEQYF. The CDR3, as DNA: TGTGCCAGCAGCTTGGGGGGACAGAGCTCCTACAATGAGCAGTACTTC.

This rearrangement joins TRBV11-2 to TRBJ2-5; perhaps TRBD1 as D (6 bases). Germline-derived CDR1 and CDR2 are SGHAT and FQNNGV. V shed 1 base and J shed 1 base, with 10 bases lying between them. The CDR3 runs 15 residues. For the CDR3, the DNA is TGTGCCAGCAGCTTAGCATACAGGGCCCAAGAGACCCAGTACTTC. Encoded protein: CASSLAYRAQETQYF.

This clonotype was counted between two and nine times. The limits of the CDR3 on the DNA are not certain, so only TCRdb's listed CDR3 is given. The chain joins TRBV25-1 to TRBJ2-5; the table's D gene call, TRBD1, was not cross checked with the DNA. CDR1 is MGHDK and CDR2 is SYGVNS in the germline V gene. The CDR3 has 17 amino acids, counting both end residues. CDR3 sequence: CASSDRDGSGGPVLRYF.

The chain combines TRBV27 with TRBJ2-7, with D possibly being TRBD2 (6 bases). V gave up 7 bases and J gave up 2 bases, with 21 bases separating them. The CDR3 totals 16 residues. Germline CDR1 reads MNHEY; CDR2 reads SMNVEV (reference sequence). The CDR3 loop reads CASKYASSGFTYEQYF. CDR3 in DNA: TGTGCCAGCAAATACGCGTCCAGCGGGTTCACCTACGAGCAGTACTTC.

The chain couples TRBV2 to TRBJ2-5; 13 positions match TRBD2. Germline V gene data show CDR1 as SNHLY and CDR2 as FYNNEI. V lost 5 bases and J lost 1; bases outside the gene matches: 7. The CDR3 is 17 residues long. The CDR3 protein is CASSISGLAGLQETQYF. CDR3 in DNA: TGTGCCAGCAGTATCTCGGGACTAGCGGGGCTCCAAGAGACCCAGTACTTC.

The CDR3 nucleotides read TGTGCCAGCAGCTTCCGTTGGGGACAGGGGGCCCAAGAGACCCAGTACTTC. It yields the protein CASSFRWGQGAQETQYF. This sequence joins TRBV7-6 and TRBJ2-5, with TRBD1 matching 12 bases. This CDR3 region has 17 residues. Germline CDR1 SGHVS, CDR2 FNYEAQ. Unmatched junction bases numbered 6, after V lost 3 bases and J lost 1 base.

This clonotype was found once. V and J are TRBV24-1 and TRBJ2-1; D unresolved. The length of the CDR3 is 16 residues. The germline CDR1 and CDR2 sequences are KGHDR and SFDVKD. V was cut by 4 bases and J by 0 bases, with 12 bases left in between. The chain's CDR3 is CATSELTVSSYNEQFF. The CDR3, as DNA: TGTGCCACCAGTGAGCTGACGGTGAGCTCCTACAATGAGCAGTTCTTC.

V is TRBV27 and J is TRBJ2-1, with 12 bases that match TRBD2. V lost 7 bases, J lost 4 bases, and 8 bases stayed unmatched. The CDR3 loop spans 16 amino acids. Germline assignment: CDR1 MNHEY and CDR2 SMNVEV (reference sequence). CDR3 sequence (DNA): TGTGCCAGCAATCCTAGCGGGGGGGCGAGATACAATGAGCAGTTCTTC. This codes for CASNPSGGARYNEQFF.